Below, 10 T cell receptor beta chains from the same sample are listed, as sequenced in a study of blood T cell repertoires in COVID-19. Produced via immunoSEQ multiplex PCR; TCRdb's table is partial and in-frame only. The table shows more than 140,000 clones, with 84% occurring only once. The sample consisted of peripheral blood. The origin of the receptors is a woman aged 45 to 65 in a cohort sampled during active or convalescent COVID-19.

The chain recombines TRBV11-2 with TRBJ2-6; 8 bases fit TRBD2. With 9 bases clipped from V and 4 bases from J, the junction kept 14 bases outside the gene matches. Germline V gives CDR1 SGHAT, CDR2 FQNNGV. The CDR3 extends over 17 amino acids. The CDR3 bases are TGTGCCAGTACGCTCAAGCGGGGGTTAAGGGGGGCCAACGTCCTGACTTTC. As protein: CASTLKRGLRGANVLTF.

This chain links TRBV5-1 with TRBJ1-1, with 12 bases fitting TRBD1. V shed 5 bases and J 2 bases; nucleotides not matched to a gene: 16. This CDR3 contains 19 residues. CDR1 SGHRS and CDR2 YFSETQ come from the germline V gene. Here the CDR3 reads CASRPGTGGDRAGNTEAFF. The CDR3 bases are TGCGCCAGCAGGCCGGGGACAGGGGGCGATCGGGCGGGCAACACTGAAGCTTTCTTT. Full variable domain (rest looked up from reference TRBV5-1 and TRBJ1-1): KAGVTQTPRYLIKTRGQQVTLSCSPISGHRSVSWYQQTPGQGLQFLFEYFSETQRNKGNFPGRFSGRQFSNSRSEMNVSTLELGDSALYLCASRPGTGGDRAGNTEAFFGQGTRLTVV.

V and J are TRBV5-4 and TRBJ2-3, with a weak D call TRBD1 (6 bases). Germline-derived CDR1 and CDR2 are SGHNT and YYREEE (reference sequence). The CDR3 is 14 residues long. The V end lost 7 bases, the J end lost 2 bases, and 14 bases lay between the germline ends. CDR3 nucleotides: TGTGCCAGCGCCGCTGGGGGCTCCACAGATACGCAGTATTTT. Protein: CASAAGGSTDTQYF.

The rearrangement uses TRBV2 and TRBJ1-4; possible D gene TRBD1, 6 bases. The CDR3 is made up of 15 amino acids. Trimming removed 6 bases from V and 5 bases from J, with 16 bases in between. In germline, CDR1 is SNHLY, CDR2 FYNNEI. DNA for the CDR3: TGTGCCAGCAGCGACGGTACAGGGAGAAATGAAAAACTGTTTTTT. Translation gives CASSDGTGRNEKLFF.

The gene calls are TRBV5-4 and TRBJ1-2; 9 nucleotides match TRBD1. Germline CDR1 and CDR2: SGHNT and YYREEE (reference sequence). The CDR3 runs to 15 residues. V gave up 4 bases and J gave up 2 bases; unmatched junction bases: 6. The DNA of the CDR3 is TGTGCCAGCAGCCGTGGGGACAGGGCGAACTATGGCTACACCTTC. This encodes CASSRGDRANYGYTF.

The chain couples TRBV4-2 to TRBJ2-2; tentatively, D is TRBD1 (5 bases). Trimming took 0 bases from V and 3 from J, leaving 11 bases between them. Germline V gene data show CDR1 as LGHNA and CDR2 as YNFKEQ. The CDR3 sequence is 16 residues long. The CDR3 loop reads CASSQEVGRDTGELFF. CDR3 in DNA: TGTGCCAGCAGCCAAGAGGTTGGCAGGGACACCGGGGAGCTGTTTTTT.

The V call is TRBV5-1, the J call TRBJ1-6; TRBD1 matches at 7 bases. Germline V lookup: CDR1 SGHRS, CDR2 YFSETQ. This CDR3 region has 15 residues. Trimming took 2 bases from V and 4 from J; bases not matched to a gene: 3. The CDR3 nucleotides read TGCGCCAGCAGCTTAGGGACAGAATATAATTCACCCCTCCACTTT. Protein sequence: CASSLGTEYNSPLHF.

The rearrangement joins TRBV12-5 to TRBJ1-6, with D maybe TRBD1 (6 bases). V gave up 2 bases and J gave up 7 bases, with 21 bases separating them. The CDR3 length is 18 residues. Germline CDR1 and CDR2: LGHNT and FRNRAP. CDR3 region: CASGLRAGKGGKNSPLHF. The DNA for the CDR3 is TGTGCTAGTGGTTTGAGGGCAGGGAAAGGGGGAAAAAATTCACCCCTCCACTTT.

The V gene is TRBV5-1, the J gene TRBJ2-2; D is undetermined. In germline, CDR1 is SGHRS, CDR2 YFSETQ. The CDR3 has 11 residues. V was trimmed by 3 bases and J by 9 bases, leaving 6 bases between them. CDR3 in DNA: TGCGCCAGCAGCTCTCGTTGGGAGCTGTTTTTT. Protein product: CASSSRWELFF.

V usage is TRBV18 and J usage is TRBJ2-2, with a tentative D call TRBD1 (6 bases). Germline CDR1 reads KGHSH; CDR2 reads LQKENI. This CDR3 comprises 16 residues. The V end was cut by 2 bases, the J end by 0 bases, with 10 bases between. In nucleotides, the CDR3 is TGTGCCAGCTCACCATCCAGGACAGCGAACACCGGGGAGCTGTTTTTT. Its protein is CASSPSRTANTGELFF.